These T cell receptor beta chains were read from a single sample in a study of blood T cell repertoires in COVID-19. Generated by immunoSEQ multiplex PCR, the TCRdb table keeps only in-frame clones and is missing some. Of 400,000 or so clones in the sample, about 89% are singletons; the top ten hold less than 2.5%. Specimen: PBMCs or T cells enriched from blood (not recorded which). These receptors were obtained from a man aged 35-49 years in a cohort exposed to, infected with or recovered from COVID-19 (not recorded which). Each CDR3 is given with its conserved first and last residue. D genes are given only for firm matches. Clone size appears in some rows only: once, few, many, or a class for an expanded clone.

D: .; size: .; V: TRBV28; J: TRBJ1-6; CDR3: CASSLGGRNSPLHF; DNA: TGTGCCAGCAGTTTGGGGGGGAGGAATTCACCCCTCCACTTT
D: TRBD2; size: .; V: TRBV9; J: TRBJ2-2; CDR3: CASSVGVALAAGELFF; DNA: TGTGCCAGCAGCGTAGGAGTTGCACTAGCGGCCGGGGAGCTGTTTTTT
D: TRBD1; size: once; V: TRBV5-4; J: TRBJ1-3; CDR3: CASSLGPGGGNTIYF; DNA: TGTGCCAGCAGCTTGGGCCCAGGGGGCGGAAACACCATATATTTT
D: TRBD2; size: .; V: TRBV7-9; J: TRBJ2-5; CDR3: CASSLKSSGYQETQYF; DNA: TGTGCCAGCAGCTTAAAGTCTAGCGGGTACCAAGAGACCCAGTACTTC
D: .; size: .; V: TRBV11-2; J: TRBJ2-2; CDR3: CASSLVRRDTGELFF; DNA: TGTGCCAGCAGCTTAGTTCGTCGGGACACCGGGGAGCTGTTTTTT
D: TRBD2; size: .; V: TRBV5-4; J: TRBJ2-2; CDR3: CASSLVSGKNTGELFF; DNA: TGTGCCAGCAGCTTGGTTAGCGGGAAGAACACCGGGGAGCTGTTTTTT
D: TRBD2; size: once; V: TRBV9; J: TRBJ2-7; CDR3: CASSGAGGPYEQYF; DNA: TGTGCCAGCAGCGGAGCGGGAGGGCCCTACGAGCAGTACTTC
D: .; size: .; V: TRBV10-3; J: TRBJ1-2; CDR3: CAISPGREGGYTF; DNA: TGTGCCATCAGTCCGGGTAGGGAGGGCGGCTACACCTTC
D: .; size: .; V: TRBV6-5; J: TRBJ1-3; CDR3: CASSYSPGGSGNTIYF; DNA: TGTGCCAGCAGTTACAGCCCCGGGGGATCAGGAAACACCATATATTTT
D: TRBD1; size: once; V: TRBV11-2; J: TRBJ2-4; CDR3: CASSSLSYGTGGNIQYF; DNA: TGTGCCAGCAGCTCCCTAAGCTACGGGACAGGAGGAAACATTCAGTACTTC
D: TRBD2; size: .; V: TRBV5-1; J: TRBJ2-5; CDR3: CASDTGLAGDKTQYF; DNA: TGCGCCAGCGATACTGGACTAGCGGGGGATAAGACCCAGTACTTC
D: .; size: .; V: TRBV2; J: TRBJ2-7; CDR3: CASRQDSFSEQYF; DNA: TGTGCCAGCAGGCAGGACTCCTTCTCCGAGCAGTACTTC
D: .; size: once; V: TRBV9; J: TRBJ2-7; CDR3: CASSGTGEQYF; DNA: TGTGCCAGCAGCGGGACGGGGGAGCAGTACTTC
D: .; size: .; V: TRBV6-1; J: TRBJ2-7; CDR3: CASSELGTSYEQYF; DNA: TGTGCCAGCAGTGAACTAGGGACAAGCTACGAGCAGTACTTC
D: .; size: .; V: TRBV6-5; J: TRBJ2-7; CDR3: CASRSAGMSYEQYF; DNA: TGTGCCAGCAGATCGGCGGGGATGAGCTACGAGCAGTACTTC
D: .; size: .; V: TRBV28; J: TRBJ1-5; CDR3: CASSLVGEVQPQHF; DNA: TGTGCCAGCAGTTTAGTGGGTGAGGTTCAGCCCCAGCATTTT
D: .; size: .; V: TRBV5-1; J: TRBJ2-7; CDR3: CASSLGPVGVSNYEQYF; DNA: TGCGCCAGCAGCTTGGGTCCCGTCGGGGTATCCAACTACGAGCAGTACTTC
D: .; size: .; V: TRBV15; J: TRBJ2-3; CDR3: CATSGRPGDTQYF; DNA: TGTGCCACCAGCGGGAGGCCGGGAGATACGCAGTATTTT
D: .; size: .; V: TRBV19; J: TRBJ1-4; CDR3: CASSPGTGYEKLFF; DNA: TGTGCCAGTAGTCCAGGGACTGGGTATGAAAAACTGTTTTTT
D: TRBD2; size: .; V: TRBV2; J: TRBJ2-7; CDR3: CASRTPTSGTYEQYF; DNA: TGTGCCAGCAGGACCCCGACTAGCGGGACCTACGAGCAGTACTTC
D: .; size: .; V: TRBV30; J: TRBJ2-3; CDR3: CAWSVLSSTDTQYF; DNA: TGTGCCTGGAGTGTACTTAGTAGCACAGATACGCAGTATTTT
D: .; size: .; V: TRBV11-2; J: TRBJ1-2; CDR3: CASSLDRVNYGYTF; DNA: TGTGCCAGCAGCTTAGACAGGGTTAACTATGGCTACACCTTC
D: .; size: .; V: TRBV18; J: TRBJ2-4; CDR3: CASSGDSPIQYF; DNA: TGTGCCAGCTCGGGGGACTCCCCCATTCAGTACTTC
D: .; size: .; V: TRBV5-1; J: TRBJ1-1; CDR3: CASRADRYTEAFF; DNA: TGCGCCAGCAGGGCAGACAGGTACACTGAAGCTTTCTTT
D: .; size: .; V: TRBV5-4; J: TRBJ2-3; CDR3: CASSLGGGSTDTQYF; DNA: TGTGCCAGCAGCTTGGGGGGCGGTAGCACAGATACGCAGTATTTT
D: .; size: .; V: TRBV20-1; J: TRBJ2-5; CDR3: CSASRRGGQETQYF; DNA: TGCAGTGCTAGTAGAAGGGGGGGGCAAGAGACCCAGTACTTC
D: TRBD1; size: few; V: TRBV3-1/TRBV3-2; J: TRBJ1-6; CDR3: CASSQETGGNSPLHF; DNA: TGTGCCAGCAGCCAAGAGACAGGGGGGAATTCACCCCTCCACTTT
D: TRBD2; size: .; V: TRBV2; J: TRBJ2-3; CDR3: CASRKTSGSTDTQYF; DNA: TGTGCCAGCAGGAAGACTAGCGGGAGCACAGATACGCAGTATTTT
D: TRBD1; size: .; V: TRBV7-6; J: TRBJ2-5; CDR3: CASSLRTGGETQYF; DNA: TGTGCCAGCAGCTTAAGGACAGGGGGGGAGACCCAGTACTTC
D: .; size: .; V: TRBV5-1; J: TRBJ1-3; CDR3: CASSLAGGGLSGNTIYF; DNA: TGCGCCAGCAGCTTGGCCGGCGGGGGTTTATCTGGAAACACCATATATTTT
D: .; size: .; V: TRBV6-5; J: TRBJ1-1; CDR3: CASSYSNRVTEAFF; DNA: TGTGCCAGCAGTTACTCGAACCGCGTTACTGAAGCTTTCTTT
D: .; size: once; V: TRBV14; J: TRBJ1-4; CDR3: CASSQGSTNEKLFF; DNA: TGTGCCAGCAGCCAGGGCTCAACTAATGAAAAACTGTTTTTT
D: TRBD1; size: .; V: TRBV3-1/TRBV3-2; J: TRBJ2-7; CDR3: CASSRSQGVSSYEQYF; DNA: TGTGCCAGCAGCCGAAGTCAGGGGGTCAGCTCCTACGAGCAGTACTTC
D: .; size: once; V: TRBV18; J: TRBJ2-1; CDR3: CASSGLNNEQFF; DNA: TGTGCCAGCTCTGGGCTTAACAATGAGCAGTTCTTC
D: .; size: .; V: TRBV28; J: TRBJ1-6; CDR3: CASRTTGDNSPLHF; DNA: TGTGCCAGCAGAACAACAGGAGATAATTCACCCCTCCACTTT
D: TRBD1; size: .; V: TRBV27; J: TRBJ1-2; CDR3: CASSLDRGRNYGYTF; DNA: TGTGCCAGCAGTTTAGACAGGGGTAGGAACTATGGCTACACCTTC
D: .; size: .; V: TRBV4-1; J: TRBJ1-5; CDR3: CASSHQLVTGQPQHF; DNA: TGCGCCAGCAGCCACCAACTTGTAACGGGTCAGCCCCAGCATTTT
D: .; size: .; V: TRBV3-1/TRBV3-2; J: TRBJ2-5; CDR3: CASSQRGGGGELGTGQETQYF; DNA: TGTGCCAGCAGCCAACGGGGTGGGGGCGGCGAATTAGGCACTGGCCAAGAGACCCAGTACTTC
D: TRBD1; size: .; V: TRBV10-3; J: TRBJ1-1; CDR3: CAIRDRDRQNTEAFF; DNA: TGTGCCATCAGAGACCGGGACAGACAGAACACTGAAGCTTTCTTT
D: TRBD1; size: few; V: TRBV7-9; J: TRBJ1-2; CDR3: CASSQNRQGPGYTF; DNA: TGTGCCAGCAGCCAAAATCGACAGGGACCGGGCTACACCTTC
D: TRBD2; size: .; V: TRBV6-6; J: TRBJ2-5; CDR3: CASRTSGQETQYF; DNA: TGTGCCAGCAGGACTAGCGGCCAAGAGACCCAGTACTTC
D: TRBD1; size: .; V: TRBV19; J: TRBJ1-2; CDR3: CASMEGQDFYGYTF; DNA: TGTGCCAGTATGGAGGGACAGGACTTTTATGGCTACACCTTC